This T cell receptor (beta chain) emerged from a study of T cell responses to AZD1222 COVID-19 vaccine. Study results and limitations: Spike-specific TCR breadth and depth were elevated following two AZD1222 doses. The study identified only five to seven AZD1222 recipients as seropositive at baseline.

The protocol was immunoSEQ multiplex PCR, while the TCRdb copy is restricted to in-frame clones and leaves out a portion. This sample has more than 11,000 clones, with more than 80% found just once. CDR1 and CDR2 (germline): ENHRY, SYGVKD. CDR3 length: 15 residues. The V segment lost 6 bases and the J segment 0 bases; nucleotides outside the gene matches: 7. With regard to this clone: Its antigen is not known.

The chain recombines TRBV10-3 with TRBJ2-7, with 8 positions matching TRBD2. The source of this sequence is an adult who received the AZD1222 COVID-19 vaccine. Source: peripheral blood, taken 28 days after the second AZD1222 dose. CDR3 residues: CAISGTGTSSYEQYF. The CDR3 DNA sequence: TGTGCCATCAGCGGTACCGGGACTAGCTCCTACGAGCAGTACTTC.